What follows are 4 T cell receptor beta chains derived from one specimen sequenced in a study of shared clonotypes between healthy human individuals (dated by TCRdb to between 2020 and 2021). Library method: the immunoSEQ multiplex PCR assay. Imported from immuneACCESS, the table was reduced by TCRdb to in-frame sequences with V and J called. These copies leave out some clones; in studies compared against another copy, an unresolved V gene accounts for under half, and the cause of the remainder is not known. This sample gives roughly 640,000 clones in total; about 74% of them show up just once. Less than 2% of the sample comes from the top ten. The sequenced sample was memory CD4+ T cells sorted from blood. The cell subset or site label on this specimen signifies: CD45RA-negative fraction. These receptors all stem from a woman between 25 and 40 years old in good health.

The chain couples TRBV5-6 to TRBJ2-3, with no clear D. Germline values: CDR1 SGHDT, CDR2 YYEEEE. The CDR3 consists of 17 residues. The V and J ends lost 8 bases and 0 bases respectively, with 22 bases between them. CDR3 bases: TGTGCCAGTACCCTCTTGGGTGAGGCGACTAGCACAGATACGCAGTATTTT. Amino acids: CASTLLGEATSTDTQYF.

This clone was found a few times. The V and J genes are TRBV5-1 and TRBJ2-2; maybe TRBD2 (6 bases). The CDR3 spans 14 residues. V was shortened by 6 bases and J by 0 bases, with 9 bases between the two germline ends. The germline V gene encodes CDR1 SGHRS and CDR2 YFSETQ. The CDR3 bases are TGCGCCAGCACGGAGGGAGCGAACACCGGGGAGCTGTTTTTT. It specifies CASTEGANTGELFF.

The chain recombines TRBV5-5 with TRBJ2-3, with D uncertain. Germline CDR1 and CDR2: SGHKS and YYEKEE (reference sequence). This CDR3 has 13 residues. The germline V and J ends were trimmed by 4 bases and 4 bases, with 10 bases remaining between them. CDR3 sequence: CASSPLPPDTQYF. CDR3 in DNA: TGTGCCAGCAGCCCGTTGCCCCCAGATACGCAGTATTTT.

This clone turned up a few times. This chain connects TRBV2 to TRBJ1-5; D remains ambiguous. The germline V and J ends were trimmed by 4 bases and 6 bases, with 13 bases remaining between them. This CDR3 region has 14 residues. In germline, CDR1 is SNHLY, CDR2 FYNNEI. This chain's CDR3 is CASSGREGRQPQHF. The DNA for the CDR3 is TGTGCCAGCAGTGGGAGGGAGGGCCGTCAGCCCCAGCATTTT.